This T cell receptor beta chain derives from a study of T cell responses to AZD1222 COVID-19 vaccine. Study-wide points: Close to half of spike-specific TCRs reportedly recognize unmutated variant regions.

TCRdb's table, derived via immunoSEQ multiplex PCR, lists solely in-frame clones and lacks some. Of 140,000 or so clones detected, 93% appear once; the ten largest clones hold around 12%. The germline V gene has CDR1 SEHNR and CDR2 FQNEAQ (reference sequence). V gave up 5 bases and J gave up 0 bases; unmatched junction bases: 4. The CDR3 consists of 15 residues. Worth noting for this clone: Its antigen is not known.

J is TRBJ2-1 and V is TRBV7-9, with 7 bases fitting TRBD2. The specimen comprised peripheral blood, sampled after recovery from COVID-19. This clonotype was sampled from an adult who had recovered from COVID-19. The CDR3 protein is CASSPQRDSYNEQFF. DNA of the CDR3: TGTGCCAGCAGCCCCCAGCGGGACTCCTACAATGAGCAGTTCTTC.